A single T cell receptor (beta chain) is shown here with its context. Its antigen is unknown. Base qualities are missing; no much larger clone stands one base away. The data belong to a study of response to subunit inactivated influenza vaccine (dated by TCRdb to between 2018 and 2020). Looking at the study overall: Deep quantitative profiling of the T cell receptor repertoire was used in the study to follow responses to a trivalent subunit inactivated influenza vaccine. What the authors observed across the whole study: The authors suggested that each seasonal influenza vaccination may recruit only a limited number of new T cells.

Libraries were built with RT-PCR. Sequenced on an Illumina HiSeq 2500. The public reads were quality trimmed at Q25 with fastp and then assembled into clones with MiXCR by TCRdb, keeping productive beta chains. Every distinct CDR3 protein forms one entry, paired with its most common genes and DNA. The sample table holds about 480,000 distinct CDR3 sequences, of which approximately 12% were seen once. Together, the top ten hold about an eighth of the sample. The time point label of this sample denotes: approximately 40 days after influenza vaccine administration. Counted from cysteine to phenylalanine, this CDR3 has 15 amino acids. Of the read, only the CDR3 DNA is kept; its 45 bases are in frame from base 1. From V the trimming removes 1 base and from J it removes 1 base, while the gene matches leave 3 bases of the junction unaccounted for. The germline V gene (reference sequence) gives CDR1 as LNHNV and CDR2 as YYDKDF.

Material: PBMCs from blood, obtained about 6 weeks after vaccination. This TCR derives from a man aged 45-65 years who received an inactivated influenza vaccine. Donor details come from another sample of the same person, matched by shared clones. The sequence links TRBV15 to TRBJ2-5, with 7 middle bases fitting TRBD1. The bases are TGTGCCACCAGCAGAGCGGACAGGATCCAAGAGACCCAGTACTTC. Its protein is CATSRADRIQETQYF. Reference TRBV15 and TRBJ2-5 genes cover what lies past the CDR3, so the full variable domain is DAMVIQNPRYQVTQFGKPVTLSCSQTLNHNVMYWYQQKSSQAPKLLFHYYDKDFNNEADTPDNFQSRRPNTSFCFLDIRSPGLGDTAMYLCATSRADRIQETQYFGPGTRLLVL.